Below, one TCR beta chain is given with its context. Its antigen is as yet unknown. The sample belongs to a study of naive CD8 T cells in extremely preterm neonates. The CDR3 consists of 14 residues. The germline CDR1 and CDR2 sequences are SGHAT and FQDESV (reference sequence). The V gene lost 3 bases and the J gene lost 1 base, with 10 bases spanning the gap. The study's findings and limits: CDR3 nucleotide sharing was over 2.5% in preterm, about 0.4% term, about 0.028% children, approximately 0.0091% adults.

Healthy nonsmoking adults and healthy children aged roughly 15-60 months donated peripheral blood. About 19,000 to 100,000 naive CD8+ T cells were sorted per sample. TCRdb keeps only in-frame clones here, not all; method: immunoSEQ multiplex PCR. This sample has around 7,000 clones, with 95% to 98% found just once. The receptor was isolated from a human donor in good health. The chain combines TRBV11-1 with TRBJ2-7; TRBD2 might be the D (6 bases). The sequenced material came from naive CD8+ T cells from blood. This CDR3 reads CASSFEAGSYEQYF. The CDR3 DNA reads TGTGCCAGCAGCTTCGAGGCGGGGTCCTACGAGCAGTACTTC.